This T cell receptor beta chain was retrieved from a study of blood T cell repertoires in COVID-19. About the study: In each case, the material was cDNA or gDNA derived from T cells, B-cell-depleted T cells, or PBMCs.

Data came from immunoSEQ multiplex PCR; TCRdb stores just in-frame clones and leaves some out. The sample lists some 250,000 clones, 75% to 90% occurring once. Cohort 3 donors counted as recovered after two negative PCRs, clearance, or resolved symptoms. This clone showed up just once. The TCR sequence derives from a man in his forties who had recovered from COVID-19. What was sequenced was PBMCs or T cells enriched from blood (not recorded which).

The CDR3 loop is CASRPGAFDRGRKLSYEQYF. CDR3 coding DNA: TGTGCCAGCAGGCCTGGGGCATTCGACAGGGGGAGAAAATTATCCTACGAGCAGTACTTC. The chain has TRBV7-8 and TRBJ2-7; 9 bases are shared with TRBD1. Germline assignment: CDR1 SGHVS and CDR2 FQNEAQ. V lost 6 bases to trimming and J lost 1 base; unmatched junction nucleotides: 22. The length of the CDR3 is 20 residues.